A single sample gave rise to the 20 T cell receptor beta chains below, sequenced in a study of breast tumors, draining lymph nodes, adjacent tissues. Axillary draining lymph nodes of breast cancer patients supplied the node samples. MiXCR was run by TCRdb on the multiplex PCR reads, yielding one entry per CDR3 protein. The data show about 80,000 distinct CDR3 sequences, roughly 20% seen once. The sequencing input was axillary lymph node tissue. The receptors here all came from a female donor with breast cancer. Some clones in this sample may be carry-over from other donors' samples.

This clonotype was found many times. This chain uses TRBV7-2 with TRBJ2-5; 9 nucleotides agree with TRBD2. Trimming at V came to 4 bases and at J to 1 base, leaving 4 bases not matched to a gene. Per the germline V gene, CDR1 is SGHTA and CDR2 is FQGNSA. The CDR3 runs 15 residues. CDR3 nucleotide sequence: TGTGCCAGCAGCTCCGCTAGCGGGGCCCAAGAGACCCAGTACTTC. Its translation is CASSSASGAQETQYF.

This clonotype was found many times. This chain joins TRBV12-3 or TRBV12-4 and TRBJ2-7, with D perhaps TRBD2 (5 bases). This CDR3 is built from 13 residues. V shed 6 bases and J shed 1 base, with 10 bases lying between them. CDR3 DNA: TGTGCCAGCAGGGACTCGATATCCTACGAGCAGTACTTC. Amino acids: CASRDSISYEQYF.

Notes on this clonotype: Possible read error: a much larger clone is one base away. This sequence joins TRBV6-6 and TRBJ1-4; D remains ambiguous. The germline V gene encodes CDR1 MNHNY and CDR2 SVGAGI (reference sequence). This CDR3 has 13 amino acids. CDR3 sequence reads: CAITRSSAEELFF. CDR3 bases: TGTGCCATAACGAGGTCGAGCGCTGAAGAACTGTTTTTT.

This clonotype showed up just a few times. The V call is TRBV30, the J call TRBJ1-3; D may be TRBD1 (5 bases). The germline CDR1 and CDR2 sequences are GTSNPN and SVGIG (reference sequence). V gave up 2 bases and J gave up 0 bases, with 14 bases separating them. The CDR3 extends over 16 amino acids. CDR3 sequence (DNA): TGTGCCTGGAGTCAAGGACATCCCGGCTCTGGAAACACCATATATTTT. Translated, it gives CAWSQGHPGSGNTIYF. Drawing the rest from reference TRBV30 and TRBJ1-3, the complete variable domain is SQTIHQWPATLVQPVGSPLSLECTVEGTSNPNLYWYRQAAGRGLQLLFYSVGIGQISSEVPQNLSASRPQDRQFILSSKKLLLSDSGFYLCAWSQGHPGSGNTIYFGEGSWLTVV.

The chain couples TRBV30 to TRBJ1-5, with D hard to call. The CDR3 runs 15 residues. V was shortened by 2 bases and J by 0 bases, with 11 bases between the two germline ends. Per germline, CDR1 GTSNPN and CDR2 SVGIG (reference sequence). The CDR3 DNA is TGTGCCTGGAGTAGCGACATCCATAGCAATCAGCCCCAGCATTTT. Translated: CAWSSDIHSNQPQHF.

This clonotype was seen more than once but under ten times. This may stem from a read error, because a much larger clone lies one nucleotide away. The chain uses TRBV20-1 and TRBJ2-7; D might be TRBD2 (5 bases). CDR1 is DFQATT and CDR2 is SNEGSKA in the germline V gene (reference sequence). Trimming left V 5 bases short and J 6 bases short, with 23 bases between. This CDR3 is 15 amino acids long. CDR3 nucleotide sequence: TGCAGTGCTCCGAGTGAGGAGCCCGGGGATCTCGAGCAGTACTTC. This sequence encodes CSAPSEEPGDLEQYF.

In its sample, this clonotype was seen many times. J is TRBJ2-2 and V is TRBV7-2, with TRBD1 matching over 7 bases. The CDR3 length is 15 residues. Germline assignment: CDR1 SGHTA and CDR2 FQGNSA. The V gene end was trimmed by 5 bases and the J gene end by 7 bases; junction bases not matched to a gene: 10. The CDR3 loop is CASSLRTGAGGELFF. The DNA for the CDR3 is TGTGCCAGCAGCCTCAGAACAGGGGCGGGCGGGGAGCTGTTTTTT.

This clonotype showed up many times. The chain joins TRBV20-1 to TRBJ2-1; 7 positions match TRBD2. Trimming at V came to 6 bases and at J to 6 bases, leaving 17 bases not matched to a gene. Germline CDR1 DFQATT, CDR2 SNEGSKA (reference sequence). CDR3 size: 16 residues. The CDR3 bases are TGCAGTGCCCAGACGGGGGAGGGCCCCAATCTCAATGAGCAGTTCTTC. Amino acid sequence: CSAQTGEGPNLNEQFF.

This clonotype was seen only a few times. Given a much more abundant clone one base away, this may be a read error. The gene calls are TRBV4-2 and TRBJ1-5; TRBD1 matches at 10 bases. The CDR3 has 17 amino acids. The V and J ends lost 4 bases and 9 bases, in that order; junction bases with no gene match: 15. Germline lookup yields CDR1 LGHNA and CDR2 YNFKEQ. The CDR3, as DNA: TGTGCCAGCAGCCCCCACGACAGGGGGCAAGGTATTCGGCCCCAGCATTTT. This encodes CASSPHDRGQGIRPQHF.

This clonotype has at least ten counts. V and J are TRBV7-3 and TRBJ2-3; possibly TRBD2 for D (6 bases). The CDR3 consists of 15 residues. V was cut by 8 bases and J by 6 bases, with 21 bases left in between. Germline CDR1 is SGHTA and CDR2 is FQGTGA. In nucleotides, the CDR3 is TGTGCCAGCGCCTTGAATGGCGGGAATGGGGATACGCAGTATTTT. It codes for CASALNGGNGDTQYF. The full variable domain, in which reference TRBV7-3 and TRBJ2-3 provide the parts outside the CDR3, is GAGVSQTPSNKVTEKGKYVELRCDPISGHTALYWYRQSLGQGPEFLIYFQGTGAADDSGLPNDRFFAVRPEGSVSTLKIQRTERGDSAVYLCASALNGGNGDTQYFGPGTRLTVL.

This clonotype was observed many times. V is TRBV20-1 and J is TRBJ2-7; 8 bases align to TRBD2. The V gene's germline CDR1 is DFQATT and CDR2 SNEGSKA (reference sequence). V lost 3 bases to trimming and J lost 3 bases; unmatched junction nucleotides: 4. The CDR3 runs to 13 residues. CDR3 coding DNA: TGCAGTGCTAGGCGTAGCGGGGTCTACGAGCAGTACTTC. Residues: CSARRSGVYEQYF.

This clonotype was seen many times. The CDR3 is CASSPGTSGPSTDTQYF. In DNA, the CDR3 is TGCGCCAGCAGCCCAGGGACTAGCGGGCCTAGCACAGATACGCAGTATTTT. This chain links TRBV5-1 with TRBJ2-3; 12 nucleotides line up with TRBD2. Germline trimming cut 4 bases from V and 0 bases from J; bases unmatched to any gene: 6. This CDR3 is built from 17 residues. The germline gives CDR1 SGHRS, CDR2 YFSETQ. The whole variable domain, filled in from reference TRBV5-1 and TRBJ2-3, reads KAGVTQTPRYLIKTRGQQVTLSCSPISGHRSVSWYQQTPGQGLQFLFEYFSETQRNKGNFPGRFSGRQFSNSRSEMNVSTLELGDSALYLCASSPGTSGPSTDTQYFGPGTRLTVL.

This clonotype has ten or more counts. The chain is built from TRBV3-1 and TRBJ2-1; D is unresolved. Trimming cost V 2 bases and J 7 bases, with 6 bases left between them. The CDR3 totals 12 residues. Per germline, CDR1 LGHDT and CDR2 YNNKEL (reference sequence). The chain's CDR3 is CASSQLLNEQFF. The DNA of the CDR3 is TGTGCCAGCAGCCAACTGCTAAATGAGCAGTTCTTC.

In its sample, this clonotype was seen many times. The V call is TRBV7-2, the J call TRBJ2-5, with TRBD2 matching 8 bases. The CDR3 extends over 16 amino acids. Unmatched junction bases numbered 13, after V lost 5 bases and J lost 5 bases. The germline gives CDR1 SGHTA, CDR2 FQGNSA. CDR3 coding DNA: TGTGCCAGCAGCACCTACCCCCGGGAGGGCGGGGAGACCCAGTACTTC. Its protein is CASSTYPREGGETQYF.

This clonotype was recorded many times. The V and J genes are TRBV4-3 and TRBJ1-2; the D gene is possibly TRBD1 (6 bases). The ends were cut back, 0 bases at V and 5 bases at J, with 19 bases in the middle. The CDR3 extends over 17 amino acids. The V gene's germline CDR1 is LGHNA and CDR2 YSLEER. The CDR3 DNA sequence: TGCGCCAGCAGCCAAGAGGGTACGACAGGTGGCCTATATGGCTACACCTTC. It yields the protein CASSQEGTTGGLYGYTF.

Details on this clonotype: A clone one base away is much larger, so this may be a read error. The chain recombines TRBV5-4 with TRBJ2-3; 10 nucleotides line up with TRBD2. The length of the CDR3 is 14 residues. V trimming: 6 bases; J trimming: 4 bases; junction bases outside the gene matches: 5. Per the germline V gene, CDR1 is SGHNT and CDR2 is YYREEE (reference sequence). CDR3 in DNA: TGTGCCAGCAACCGGGGGACTAGCGCAGATACGCAGTATTTT. As protein: CASNRGTSADTQYF.

The table lists this clonotype with many counts. This chain joins TRBV20-1 and TRBJ2-7; 10 bases map to TRBD2. The ends lost 3 bases at V and 7 bases at J; junction bases unmatched: 9. Germline lookup yields CDR1 DFQATT and CDR2 SNEGSKA (reference sequence). The CDR3 contains 14 residues. CDR3 bases: TGCAGTGCTAGTCGTGCTAGCGGGAGTGGAGAGCAGTACTTC. Protein product: CSASRASGSGEQYF.

Many counts were recorded for this clonotype. The J gene is TRBJ1-5, the V gene TRBV6-1; 9 positions match TRBD1. The J segment lost 6 bases and the V segment lost 3 bases, leaving 6 bases of the junction unmatched. Germline assignment: CDR1 MNHNS and CDR2 SASEGT. This CDR3 contains 15 residues. The CDR3 sequence: CASSEDRGDIQPQHF. For the CDR3, the DNA is TGTGCCAGCAGTGAGGACAGGGGCGACATTCAGCCCCAGCATTTT.

This clonotype was observed at least ten times. The V gene is TRBV20-1, the J gene TRBJ2-7; D possibly matches TRBD1 or TRBD2 (5 bases each). CDR1 is DFQATT, CDR2 SNEGSKA, per germline (reference sequence). This CDR3 has 12 amino acids. CDR3 bases: TGCAGCGCCGGGACCCTGTCCTACGAGCAGTACTTC. Residues: CSAGTLSYEQYF.

This clonotype was recorded at least ten times. The CDR3 region has the DNA TGCGCCAGCAGCTTGGGGACAGCGGCGTACAATGAGCAGTTCTTC. Protein sequence: CASSLGTAAYNEQFF. V gene TRBV5-1 combines with J gene TRBJ2-1; weak D call: TRBD1 (6 bases). Trimming removed 0 bases at V and 4 bases at J, with 11 bases between. In germline, CDR1 is SGHRS, CDR2 YFSETQ. The CDR3 extends over 15 amino acids.